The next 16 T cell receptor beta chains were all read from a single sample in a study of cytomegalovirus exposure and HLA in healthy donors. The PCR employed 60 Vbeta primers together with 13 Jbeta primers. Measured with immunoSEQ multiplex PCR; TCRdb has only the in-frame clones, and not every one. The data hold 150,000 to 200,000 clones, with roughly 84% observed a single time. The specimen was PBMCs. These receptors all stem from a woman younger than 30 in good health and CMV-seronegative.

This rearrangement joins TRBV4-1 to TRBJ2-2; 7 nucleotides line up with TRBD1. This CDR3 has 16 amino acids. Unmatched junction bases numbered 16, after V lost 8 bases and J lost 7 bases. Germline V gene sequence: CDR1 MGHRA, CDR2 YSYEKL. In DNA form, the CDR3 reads TGCGCCAGCCGAGACAGGGTGGTTTTACGTAACGGGGAGCTGTTTTTT. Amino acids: CASRDRVVLRNGELFF.

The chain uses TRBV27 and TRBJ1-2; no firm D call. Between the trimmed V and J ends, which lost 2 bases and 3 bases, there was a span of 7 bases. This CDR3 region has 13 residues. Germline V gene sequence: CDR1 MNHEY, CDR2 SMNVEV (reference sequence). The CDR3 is CASSLEGYYGYTF. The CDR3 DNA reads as TGTGCCAGCAGTTTAGAGGGATACTATGGCTACACCTTC.

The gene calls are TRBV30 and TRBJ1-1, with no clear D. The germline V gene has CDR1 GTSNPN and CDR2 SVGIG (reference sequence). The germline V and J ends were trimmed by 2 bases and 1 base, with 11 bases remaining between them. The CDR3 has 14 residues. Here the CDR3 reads CAWSFEEWNTEAFF. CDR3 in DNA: TGTGCCTGGAGTTTCGAGGAATGGAACACTGAAGCTTTCTTT.

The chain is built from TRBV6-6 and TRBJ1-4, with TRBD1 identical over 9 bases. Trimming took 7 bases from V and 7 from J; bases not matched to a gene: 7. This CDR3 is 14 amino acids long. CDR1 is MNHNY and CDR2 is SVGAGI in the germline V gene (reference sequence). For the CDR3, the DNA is TGTGCCAGCACCCCCGGGACAGGGCGTGAAAAACTGTTTTTT. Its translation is CASTPGTGREKLFF.

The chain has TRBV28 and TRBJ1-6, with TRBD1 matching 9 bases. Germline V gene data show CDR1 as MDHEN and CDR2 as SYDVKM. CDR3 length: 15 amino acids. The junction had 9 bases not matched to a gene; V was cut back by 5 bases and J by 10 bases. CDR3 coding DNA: TGTGCCAGCAGTACAACGGGACAGGGACGCTCACCCCTCCACTTT. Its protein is CASSTTGQGRSPLHF.

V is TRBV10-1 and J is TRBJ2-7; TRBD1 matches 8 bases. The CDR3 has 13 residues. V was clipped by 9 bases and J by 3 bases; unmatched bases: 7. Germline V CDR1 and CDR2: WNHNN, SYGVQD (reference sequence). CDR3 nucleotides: TGCGCCAGTGGACAGGGAGAGAGCTACGAGCAGTACTTC. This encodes CASGQGESYEQYF.

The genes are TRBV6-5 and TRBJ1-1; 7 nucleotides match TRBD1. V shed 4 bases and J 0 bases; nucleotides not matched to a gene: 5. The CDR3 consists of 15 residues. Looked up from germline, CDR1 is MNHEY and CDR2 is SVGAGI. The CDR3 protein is CASSFSTGMNTEAFF. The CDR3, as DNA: TGTGCCAGCAGTTTTTCGACAGGGATGAACACTGAAGCTTTCTTT.

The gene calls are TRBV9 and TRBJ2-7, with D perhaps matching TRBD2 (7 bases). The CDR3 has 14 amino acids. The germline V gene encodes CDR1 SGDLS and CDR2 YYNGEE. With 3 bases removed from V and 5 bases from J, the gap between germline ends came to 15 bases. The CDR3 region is CASSGGGLQHEQYF. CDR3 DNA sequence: TGTGCCAGCAGCGGGGGGGGCTTACAGCACGAGCAGTACTTC.

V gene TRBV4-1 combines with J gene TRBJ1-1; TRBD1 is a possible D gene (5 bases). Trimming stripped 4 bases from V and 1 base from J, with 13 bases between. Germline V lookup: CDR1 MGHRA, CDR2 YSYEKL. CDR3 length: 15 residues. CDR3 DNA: TGCGCCAGCAGCCTAATGGGGCGCCAGAACACTGAAGCTTTCTTT. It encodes CASSLMGRQNTEAFF.

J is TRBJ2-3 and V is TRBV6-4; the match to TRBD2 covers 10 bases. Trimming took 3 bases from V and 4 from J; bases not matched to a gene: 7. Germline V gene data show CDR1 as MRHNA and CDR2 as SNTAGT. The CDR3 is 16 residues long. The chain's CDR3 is CASSEGSGGASDTQYF. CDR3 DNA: TGTGCCAGCAGTGAGGGAAGCGGGGGGGCATCAGATACGCAGTATTTT.

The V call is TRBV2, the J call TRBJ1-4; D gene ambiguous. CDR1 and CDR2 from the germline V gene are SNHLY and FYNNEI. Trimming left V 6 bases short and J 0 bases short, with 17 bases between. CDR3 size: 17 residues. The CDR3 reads CASSDAPAGATNEKLFF. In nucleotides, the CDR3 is TGTGCCAGCAGCGACGCCCCCGCAGGTGCAACTAATGAAAAACTGTTTTTT.

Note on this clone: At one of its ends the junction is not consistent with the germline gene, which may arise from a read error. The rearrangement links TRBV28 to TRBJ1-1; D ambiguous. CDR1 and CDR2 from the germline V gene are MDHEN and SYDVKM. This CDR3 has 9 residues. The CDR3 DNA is TGTGCCAGCGGCAGAGGGTGGGTCTTT. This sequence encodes CASGRGWVF. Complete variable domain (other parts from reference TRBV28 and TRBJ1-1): DVKVTQSSRYLVKRTGEKVFLECVQDMDHENMFWYRQDPGLGLRLIYFSYDVKMKEKGDIPEGYSVSREKKERFSLILESASTNQTSMYLCASGRGWVFGQGTRLTVV.

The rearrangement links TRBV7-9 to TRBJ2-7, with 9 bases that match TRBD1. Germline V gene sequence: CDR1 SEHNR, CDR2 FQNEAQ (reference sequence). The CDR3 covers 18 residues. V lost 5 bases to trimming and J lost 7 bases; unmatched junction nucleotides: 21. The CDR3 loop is CASSPTVRIGTGRREQYF. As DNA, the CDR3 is TGTGCCAGCAGCCCCACTGTGAGAATTGGGACAGGGAGGAGGGAGCAGTACTTC.

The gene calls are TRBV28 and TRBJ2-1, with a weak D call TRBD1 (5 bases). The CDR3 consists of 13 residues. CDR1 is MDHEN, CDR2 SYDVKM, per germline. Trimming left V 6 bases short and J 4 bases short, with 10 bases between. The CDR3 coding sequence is TGTGCCAGCAGCCCGGACACATACAATGAGCAGTTCTTC. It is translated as CASSPDTYNEQFF. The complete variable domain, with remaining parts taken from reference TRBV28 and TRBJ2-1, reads DVKVTQSSRYLVKRTGEKVFLECVQDMDHENMFWYRQDPGLGLRLIYFSYDVKMKEKGDIPEGYSVSREKKERFSLILESASTNQTSMYLCASSPDTYNEQFFGPGTRLTVL.

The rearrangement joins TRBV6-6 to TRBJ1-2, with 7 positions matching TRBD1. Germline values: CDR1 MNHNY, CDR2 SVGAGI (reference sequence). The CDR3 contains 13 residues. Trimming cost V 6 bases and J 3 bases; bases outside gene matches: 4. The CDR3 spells CASRSGQDYGYTF. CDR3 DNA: TGTGCCAGCAGATCCGGACAGGACTATGGCTACACCTTC.

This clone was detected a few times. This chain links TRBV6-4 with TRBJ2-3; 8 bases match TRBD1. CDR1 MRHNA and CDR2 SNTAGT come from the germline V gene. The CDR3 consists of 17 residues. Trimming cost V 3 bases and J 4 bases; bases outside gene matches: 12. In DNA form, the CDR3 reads TGTGCCAGCAGTGAAACCCCAGGGACAGGAATCGCAGATACGCAGTATTTT. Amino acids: CASSETPGTGIADTQYF.